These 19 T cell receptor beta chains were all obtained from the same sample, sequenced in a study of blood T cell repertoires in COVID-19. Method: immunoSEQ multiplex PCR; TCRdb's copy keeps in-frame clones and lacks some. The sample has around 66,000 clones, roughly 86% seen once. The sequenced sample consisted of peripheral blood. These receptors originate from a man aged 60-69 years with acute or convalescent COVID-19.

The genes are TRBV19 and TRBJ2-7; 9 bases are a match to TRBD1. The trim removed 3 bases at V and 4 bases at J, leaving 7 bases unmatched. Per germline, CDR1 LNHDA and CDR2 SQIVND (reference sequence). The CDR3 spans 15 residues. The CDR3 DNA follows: TGTGCCAGTAGTATCCGACAGGGGGTCGGGTACGAGCAGTACTTC. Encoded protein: CASSIRQGVGYEQYF.

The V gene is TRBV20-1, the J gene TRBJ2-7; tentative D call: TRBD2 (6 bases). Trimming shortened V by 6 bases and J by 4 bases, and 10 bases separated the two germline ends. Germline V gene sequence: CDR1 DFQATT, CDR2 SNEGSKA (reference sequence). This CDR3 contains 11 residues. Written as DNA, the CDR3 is TGCAGTGCCTCGGAGGGGTACGAGCAGTACTTC. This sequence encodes CSASEGYEQYF.

In nucleotides, the CDR3 is TGCGCCAGCAGCCAAGAAAGTCCAGGGCAAGAGACCCAGTACTTC. Amino acid sequence: CASSQESPGQETQYF. This chain links TRBV4-3 with TRBJ2-5; maybe TRBD1 (5 bases). The length of the CDR3 is 15 residues. The V and J ends lost 0 bases and 2 bases respectively, with 10 bases between them. Germline assignment: CDR1 LGHNA and CDR2 YSLEER.

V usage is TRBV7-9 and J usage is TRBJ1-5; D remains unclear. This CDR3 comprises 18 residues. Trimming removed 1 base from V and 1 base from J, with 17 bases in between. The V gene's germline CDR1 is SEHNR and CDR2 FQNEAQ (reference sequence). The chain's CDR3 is CASSLGGPGRQSNQPQHF. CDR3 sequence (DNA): TGTGCCAGCAGCTTAGGAGGGCCGGGCCGCCAGAGCAATCAGCCCCAGCATTTT.

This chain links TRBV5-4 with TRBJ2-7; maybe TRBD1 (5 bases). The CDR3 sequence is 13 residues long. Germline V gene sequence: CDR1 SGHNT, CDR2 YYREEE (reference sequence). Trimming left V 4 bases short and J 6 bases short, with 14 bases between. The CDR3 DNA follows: TGTGCCAGCAGCCCACCTGGGGCTCTCGAGCAGTACTTC. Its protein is CASSPPGALEQYF.

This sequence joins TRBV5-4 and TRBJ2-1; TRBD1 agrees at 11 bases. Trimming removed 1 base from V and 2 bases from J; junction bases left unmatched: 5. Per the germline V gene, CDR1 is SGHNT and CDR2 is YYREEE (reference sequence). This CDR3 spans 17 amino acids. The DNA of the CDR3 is TGTGCCAGCAGCTTGAACGCGGGACAGGGGGCCTACAATGAGCAGTTCTTC. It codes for CASSLNAGQGAYNEQFF. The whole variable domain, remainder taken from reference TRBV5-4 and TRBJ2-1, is ETGVTQSPTHLIKTRGQQVTLRCSSQSGHNTVSWYQQALGQGPQFIFQYYREEENGRGNFPPRFSGLQFPNYSSELNVNALELDDSALYLCASSLNAGQGAYNEQFFGPGTRLTVL.

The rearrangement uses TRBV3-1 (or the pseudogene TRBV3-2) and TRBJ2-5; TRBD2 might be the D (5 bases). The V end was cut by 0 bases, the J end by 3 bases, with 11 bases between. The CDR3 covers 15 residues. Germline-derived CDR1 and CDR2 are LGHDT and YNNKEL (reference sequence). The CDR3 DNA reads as TGTGCCAGCAGCCAAGATAGGAGGCGGAAAGAGACCCAGTACTTC. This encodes CASSQDRRRKETQYF.

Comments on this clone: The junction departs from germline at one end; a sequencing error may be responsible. The CDR3 loop reads CASSDSPTGVDEQYF. CDR3 sequence (DNA): TGTGCCAGCAGTGACTCTCCCACAGGGGTGGACGAGCAGTACTTC. This rearrangement joins TRBV6-5 to TRBJ2-7, with 7 nucleotides matching TRBD1. The length of the CDR3 is 15 residues. Germline V gives CDR1 MNHEY, CDR2 SVGAGI.

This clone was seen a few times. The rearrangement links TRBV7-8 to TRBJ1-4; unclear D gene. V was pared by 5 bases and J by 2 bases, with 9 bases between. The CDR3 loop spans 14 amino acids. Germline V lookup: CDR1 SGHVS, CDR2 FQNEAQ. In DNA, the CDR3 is TGTGCCAGCAGCCCGGGGAGGACTAATGAAAAACTGTTTTTT. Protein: CASSPGRTNEKLFF.

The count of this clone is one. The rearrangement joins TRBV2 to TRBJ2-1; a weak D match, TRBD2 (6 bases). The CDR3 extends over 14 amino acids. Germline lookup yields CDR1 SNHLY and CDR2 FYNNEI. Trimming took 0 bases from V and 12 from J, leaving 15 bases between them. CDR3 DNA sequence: TGTGCCAGCAGTGAAGCGCTTCTGGGGGGAGGGCAGTTCTTC. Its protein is CASSEALLGGGQFF.

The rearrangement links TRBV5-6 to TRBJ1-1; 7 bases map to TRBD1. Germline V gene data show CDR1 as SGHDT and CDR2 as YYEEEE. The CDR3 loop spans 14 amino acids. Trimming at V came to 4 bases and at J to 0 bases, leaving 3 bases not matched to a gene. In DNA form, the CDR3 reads TGTGCCAGCAGCAAAGGGGGCCTGAACACTGAAGCTTTCTTT. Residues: CASSKGGLNTEAFF.

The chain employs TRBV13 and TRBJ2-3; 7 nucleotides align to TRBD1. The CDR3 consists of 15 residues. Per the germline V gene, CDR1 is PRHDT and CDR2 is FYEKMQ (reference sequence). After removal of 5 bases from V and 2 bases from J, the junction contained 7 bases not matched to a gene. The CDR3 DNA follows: TGTGCCAGCAGCCGGACAGGTGAAATCACAGATACGCAGTATTTT. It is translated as CASSRTGEITDTQYF.

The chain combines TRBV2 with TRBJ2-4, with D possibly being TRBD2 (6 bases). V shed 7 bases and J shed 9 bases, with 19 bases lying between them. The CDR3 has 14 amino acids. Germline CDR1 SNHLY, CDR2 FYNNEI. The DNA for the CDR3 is TGTGCCAGCACTTGGATCCCCGGGGGAGGCATTCAGTACTTC. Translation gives CASTWIPGGGIQYF.

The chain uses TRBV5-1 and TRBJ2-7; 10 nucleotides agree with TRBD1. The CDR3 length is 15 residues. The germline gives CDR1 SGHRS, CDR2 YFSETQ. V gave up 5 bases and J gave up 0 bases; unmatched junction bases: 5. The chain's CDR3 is CASRTGQGSSYEQYF. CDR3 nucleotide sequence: TGCGCCAGCAGAACGGGACAGGGGAGCTCCTACGAGCAGTACTTC.

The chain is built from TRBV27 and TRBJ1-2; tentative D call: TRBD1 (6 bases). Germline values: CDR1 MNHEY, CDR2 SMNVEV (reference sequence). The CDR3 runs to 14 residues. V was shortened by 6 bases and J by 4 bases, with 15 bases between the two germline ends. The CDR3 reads CASSQTGIGYGYTF. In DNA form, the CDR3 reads TGTGCCAGCAGCCAAACAGGGATCGGCTATGGCTACACCTTC.

CDR3 residues: CSASQPGLGINEQFF. DNA of the CDR3: TGCAGTGCTAGTCAACCGGGACTAGGAATCAATGAGCAGTTCTTC. The chain carries TRBV20-1 and TRBJ2-1, with TRBD2 matching 8 bases. Looked up from germline, CDR1 is DFQATT and CDR2 is SNEGSKA (reference sequence). The CDR3 is made up of 15 amino acids. V lost 3 bases and J lost 6; bases outside the gene matches: 10.

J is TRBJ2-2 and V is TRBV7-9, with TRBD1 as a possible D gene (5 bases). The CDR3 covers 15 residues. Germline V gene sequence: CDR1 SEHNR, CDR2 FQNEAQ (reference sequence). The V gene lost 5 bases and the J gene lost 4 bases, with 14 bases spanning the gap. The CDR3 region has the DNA TGTGCCAGCAGCCCGTTCAGGGTTCGCACCGGGGAGCTGTTTTTT. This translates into CASSPFRVRTGELFF.

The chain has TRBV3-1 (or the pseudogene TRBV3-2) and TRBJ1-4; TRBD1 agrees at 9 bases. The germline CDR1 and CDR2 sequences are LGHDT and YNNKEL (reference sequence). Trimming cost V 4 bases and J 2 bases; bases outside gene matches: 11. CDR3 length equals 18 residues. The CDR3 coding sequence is TGTGCCAGCAGCCCCTGGGGGACAGGGATAGGCACTAATGAAAAACTGTTTTTT. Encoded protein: CASSPWGTGIGTNEKLFF.

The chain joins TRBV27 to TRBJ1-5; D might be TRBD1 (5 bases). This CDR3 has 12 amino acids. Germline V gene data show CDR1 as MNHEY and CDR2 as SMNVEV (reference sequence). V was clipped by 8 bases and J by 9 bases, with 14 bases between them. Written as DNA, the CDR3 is TGTGCCAGCGGAGACGGGGGGATGCCCCAGCATTTT. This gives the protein CASGDGGMPQHF.